The present T cell receptor (beta chain) was sequenced within a study of identical twins. This clonotype was observed at least ten times. As yet, its antigen is unknown. Germline values: CDR1 SEHNR, CDR2 FQNEAQ (reference sequence). With 4 bases removed from V and 2 bases from J, the gap between germline ends came to 11 bases. The CDR3 is 14 residues long. General study results and limits: Out-of-frame beta chain sequences displayed weaker excess sharing between twins. For out-of-frame alpha sequences shared by twins, low generation probability was in excess.

TCRdb reanalysed the 5' RACE reads using MiXCR and keeps one entry per CDR3 protein. The table shows hundreds of thousands of distinct CDR3 sequences, with roughly 7% occurring only once. These data were also filed under a second study, of yellow fever vaccine responses in identical twins. This second study says: Reports say the vaccine T cell response in twins looked partly convergent and partly personalized.

The source material was memory (CD45RO+) T cells sorted from blood. The source is a woman under 30 in good health. This chain uses TRBV7-9 with TRBJ1-2; maybe TRBD1 (5 bases). The CDR3 spells CASSSGTENYGYTF. CDR3 nucleotide sequence: TGTGCCAGCAGCTCCGGGACGGAAAACTATGGCTACACCTTC.